The entry below gives a single T cell receptor (beta chain) sequence along with its context. Clones were sequenced by immunoSEQ multiplex PCR, and TCRdb holds only the in-frame ones, with some missing. This sample has tens of thousands of clones; roughly 82% occur once, and the top ten carry just under 25%. The data were taken from a study of blood T cell repertoires in COVID-19. The clonotype originates from a man in his 60s with acute or convalescent COVID-19. Sequenced sample: peripheral blood.

CDR3 loop: CASSPGVPSSGVYNEQFF. The CDR3 coding sequence is TGCGCCAGCAGCCCGGGCGTCCCCTCTAGCGGGGTCTACAATGAGCAGTTCTTC. This rearrangement joins TRBV5-1 to TRBJ2-1, with 9 positions matching TRBD2. Germline V CDR1 and CDR2: SGHRS, YFSETQ. The CDR3 runs to 18 residues. Trimming cost V 4 bases and J 3 bases; bases outside gene matches: 14. The whole variable domain, remainder taken from reference TRBV5-1 and TRBJ2-1, is KAGVTQTPRYLIKTRGQQVTLSCSPISGHRSVSWYQQTPGQGLQFLFEYFSETQRNKGNFPGRFSGRQFSNSRSEMNVSTLELGDSALYLCASSPGVPSSGVYNEQFFGPGTRLTVL.